The sequence of this TCR beta chain was determined in a study of identical twins. General study results and limits: While abundant cord blood beta clonotypes carried fewer insertions, memory repertoires showed no such pattern.

Only healthy Caucasians were enrolled as donors. Trimming took 4 bases from V and 2 from J; bases not matched to a gene: 9. This CDR3 is built from 15 residues. CDR1 and CDR2 (germline): SGHRS, YFSETQ. Note on this clonotype: Its antigen is currently unknown.

TCRdb recomputed calls from the 5' RACE reads with MiXCR, one row per CDR3 protein. This sample has around 340,000 distinct CDR3 sequences, with roughly 10% found just once. Sequenced: naive T cells sorted from blood. This clonotype was obtained from a woman aged 50 to 60 in good health. This chain uses TRBV5-1 with TRBJ2-7; 7 bases align to TRBD2. CDR3 sequence reads: CASSPGAGLPYEQYV. CDR3 sequence (DNA): TGCGCCAGCAGCCCTGGAGCGGGATTACCCTACGAGCAGTACGTC.